The clone carrying this T cell receptor beta chain has ten or more counts. Its antigen remains unidentified. Between the trimmed V and J ends, which lost 0 bases and 4 bases, there was a span of 9 bases. Looked up from germline, CDR1 is SQVTM and CDR2 is ANQGSEA. This CDR3 region has 13 residues. The data derive from a study of CD8 T cells in ankylosing spondylitis. Study-wide points: In peripheral blood, disease-linked CD8+ clones occurred at relatively low frequencies. Among TCR beta sequences, a motif of eight highly homologous variants appeared characteristic of ankylosing spondylitis blood. Disease-linked clones were reportedly significantly enriched in matched ankylosing spondylitis synovial fluid.

Libraries of TCR beta came from quantitative 5'-RACE with molecular barcodes. One entry per CDR3 protein, called by TCRdb with MiXCR from the 5' RACE reads. The data contain approximately 520,000 distinct CDR3 sequences, 5.3% of them singletons. This clonotype was sampled from a male donor with ankylosing spondylitis. The sequencing sample was made of blood, either unsorted or a sorted T cell fraction (not recorded which). This rearrangement joins TRBV29-1 to TRBJ2-5; perhaps TRBD2 as D (6 bases). CDR3 DNA sequence: TGCAGCGTTGAAGAGGGGGGTGGAGAGACCCAGTACTTC. Its protein is CSVEEGGGETQYF.